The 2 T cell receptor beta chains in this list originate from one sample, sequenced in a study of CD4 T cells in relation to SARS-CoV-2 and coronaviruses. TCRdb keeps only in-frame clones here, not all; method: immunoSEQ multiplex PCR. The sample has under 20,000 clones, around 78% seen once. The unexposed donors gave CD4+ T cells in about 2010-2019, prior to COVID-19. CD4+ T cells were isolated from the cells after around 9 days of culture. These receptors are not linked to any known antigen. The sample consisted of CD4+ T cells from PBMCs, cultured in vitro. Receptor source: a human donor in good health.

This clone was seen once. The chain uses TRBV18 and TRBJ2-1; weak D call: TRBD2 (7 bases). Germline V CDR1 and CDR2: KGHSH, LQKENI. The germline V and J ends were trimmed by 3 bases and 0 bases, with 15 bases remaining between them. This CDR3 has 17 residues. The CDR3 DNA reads TGTGCCAGCTCACCGTTTGGGGGGGCCAGCTCCTACAATGAGCAGTTCTTC. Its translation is CASSPFGGASSYNEQFF.

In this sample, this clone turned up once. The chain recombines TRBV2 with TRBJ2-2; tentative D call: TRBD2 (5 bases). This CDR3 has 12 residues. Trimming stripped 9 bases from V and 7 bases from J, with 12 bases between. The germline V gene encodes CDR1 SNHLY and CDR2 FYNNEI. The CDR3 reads CASHRGYGELFF. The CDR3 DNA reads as TGTGCCAGTCATCGGGGATACGGGGAGCTGTTTTTT.